This TCR beta chain was retrieved from a study of identical twins. The length of the CDR3 is 16 residues. V lost 4 bases, J lost 2 bases, and 8 bases stayed unmatched. The germline V gene has CDR1 MNHEY and CDR2 SVGAGI. In this sample, this clonotype turned up a few times. Its antigen is not identified. Through template switching, a universal primer site was introduced, and the cDNA contained unique molecular identifiers. TCRdb called the 5' RACE reads again in MiXCR, with one record for every CDR3 protein. This table has about 190,000 distinct CDR3 sequences, about 15% appearing once. Findings of the study overall: Rather than following the same donors, the conclusions depended on cross-sectional statistical analysis. Twins shared beta out-of-frame sequences in excess, but this excess was weaker.

These sequences were also reported in another study, on T cells expressing NK-cell markers. That paper adds: From sorted CD3+CD56+NKG2C+, CD3+CD56+NKG2C- and CD3+CD56-NKG2C+ T cells came the TCR beta repertoires.

This TCR was recovered from a woman aged 18-29 years in good health. The sequenced material came from CD8+ T cells sorted from blood. The J gene is TRBJ2-1, the V gene TRBV6-5, with 7 bases lining up with TRBD2. CDR3 residues: CASSSPASGAYNEQFF. In nucleotides, the CDR3 is TGTGCCAGCAGTTCCCCCGCTAGCGGTGCCTACAATGAGCAGTTCTTC.